Listed below are T cell receptor beta chains from one sample, sequenced in a study of T cell responses to AZD1222 COVID-19 vaccine. The method was immunoSEQ multiplex PCR; TCRdb's version includes in-frame clones alone and lacks a portion of them. The data show 150,000 to 200,000 clones, 70% to 90% seen once. This material consisted of peripheral blood, taken 28 days after the second AZD1222 dose. The receptors here all came from an adult who received the AZD1222 COVID-19 vaccine. Both conserved end residues are part of each CDR3. Each record gives: J gene, D gene, clone size, V gene, CDR3 DNA, CDR3 protein. A D gene is named only where the DNA matches it firmly. The size field is filled for only some rows; it gives once, few, many or a size class.

TRBJ2-7 | TRBD2 | . | TRBV2 | TGTGCCAGCAGTGAATCTAGCGGGATCCGGGTGCCGTACTTC | CASSESSGIRVPYF
TRBJ1-2 | . | . | TRBV4-3 | TGCGCCAGCAGCCAAGATCGACGGGGGTTGGAGGGCTACACCTTC | CASSQDRRGLEGYTF
TRBJ1-1 | . | . | TRBV19 | TGTGCCAGTAGTAATCCGGGACGTGTCACTGAAGCTTTCTTT | CASSNPGRVTEAFF
TRBJ2-7 | . | few | TRBV6-2/TRBV6-3 | TGTGCCAGCAGTTACCGGGGGAGAGGGGCCCACGAGCAGTACTTC | CASSYRGRGAHEQYF
TRBJ1-4 | . | . | TRBV29-1 | TGCAGCGCAGCCCCAGGGGCAACTAATGAAAAACTGTTTTTT | CSAAPGATNEKLFF
TRBJ2-3 | TRBD2 | . | TRBV4-3 | TGCGCCAGCAGCCAAGAATTTTCGGGCGGACTAGCGTTAAACACAGATACGCAGTATTTT | CASSQEFSGGLALNTDTQYF
TRBJ2-7 | . | . | TRBV29-1 | TGCAGCGTTGAGAGGAACTACGAGCAGTACTTC | CSVERNYEQYF
TRBJ2-1 | TRBD2 | . | TRBV27 | TGTGCCAGCAGTATCCGACTAGCGGCCTACAATGAGCAGTTCTTC | CASSIRLAAYNEQFF
TRBJ1-3 | TRBD1 | . | TRBV5-1 | TGCGCCAGCAGCCCCGGTGGACAGGGCCCTGGAAACACCATATATTTT | CASSPGGQGPGNTIYF
TRBJ2-7 | . | . | TRBV28 | TGTGCCAGCAGCCCTACAGGGTTAGGCTACGAGCAGTACTTC | CASSPTGLGYEQYF
TRBJ2-7 | . | . | TRBV7-9 | TGTGCCAGCAGCCCGACAGGTTCCCCCTACGAGCAGTACTTC | CASSPTGSPYEQYF
TRBJ2-1 | TRBD2 | . | TRBV27 | TGTGCCAGCAGTTTATTGGGACTAGCGGGAGGGCGGGTTTATGAGCAGTTCTTC | CASSLLGLAGGRVYEQFF
TRBJ2-4 | . | . | TRBV19 | TGTGCTTCGGAGGGGGCTTCCAAAAACATTCAGTACTTC | CASEGASKNIQYF
TRBJ1-1 | . | . | TRBV6-1 | TGTGCCAGCAGTGAACGGGGAGTTAACACTGAAGCTTTCTTT | CASSERGVNTEAFF
TRBJ1-2 | . | . | TRBV27 | TGTGCCAGCAGTACCACAACAGGGAACTATGGCTACACCTTC | CASSTTTGNYGYTF
TRBJ2-3 | TRBD2 | . | TRBV24-1 | TGTGCCACCAGCAGGACTAGCGGGACGGGAGATACGCAGTATTTT | CATSRTSGTGDTQYF
TRBJ2-5 | . | . | TRBV28 | TGTGCCAGCCGGTGGGAGACCCAGTACTTC | CASRWETQYF
TRBJ1-5 | . | . | TRBV10-3 | TGTGCCATCAGTGGACCCGATCAGCCCCAGCATTTT | CAISGPDQPQHF
TRBJ2-2 | . | . | TRBV12-3/TRBV12-4 | TGTGCCAGCAGACCCCAGTACACCGGGGAGCTGTTTTTT | CASRPQYTGELFF
TRBJ2-7 | . | . | TRBV11-3 | TGTGCCAGCAGCTTGGACAGCTCCTACGAGCAGTACTTC | CASSLDSSYEQYF
TRBJ2-3 | TRBD2 | . | TRBV24-1 | TGTGCCACCAGAGCGGGAGAGGGGACAGATACGCAGTATTTT | CATRAGEGTDTQYF
TRBJ2-7 | . | . | TRBV24-1 | TGTGCCACCAGCGGGGAGAACTACGAGCAGTACTTC | CATSGENYEQYF
TRBJ2-2 | TRBD2 | . | TRBV19 | TGTGCCAGTAGTACCCTAGCGGGAGTAAACGGGGAGCTGTTTTTT | CASSTLAGVNGELFF
TRBJ2-2 | . | . | TRBV12-5 | TGTGCTAGTGGTTTGTGGGGCGGGCTGGTCACCGGGGAGCTGTTTTTT | CASGLWGGLVTGELFF
TRBJ2-1 | . | . | TRBV5-6 | TGTGCCAGCACTCCAGGGGGGCCGCTAAGCTCCTACAATGAGCAGTTCTTC | CASTPGGPLSSYNEQFF
TRBJ2-7 | . | . | TRBV6-1 | TGTGCCAGCAGTGAAATTGAGGGTACCGAGCAGTACTTC | CASSEIEGTEQYF
TRBJ2-7 | TRBD2 | . | TRBV15 | TGTGCCACCAGCAGAGAGGGCGGGGAGGGCTACGAGCAGTACTTC | CATSREGGEGYEQYF
TRBJ2-1 | . | . | TRBV7-7 | TGTGCTAGCAGCTTGAGGGAATCCTCCTACAATGAGCAGTTCTTC | CASSLRESSYNEQFF
TRBJ1-4 | TRBD1 | . | TRBV4-1 | TGCGCCAGCAGCCAAGGACAGGGGGCTTCGGGTGAAAAACTGTTTTTT | CASSQGQGASGEKLFF
TRBJ1-2 | TRBD1 | few | TRBV11-1 | TGTGCCAGCAGCCTAGCCAGGGGGGTCGGCTACACCTTC | CASSLARGVGYTF
TRBJ2-3 | . | few | TRBV6-5 | TGTGCCAGCAGTTCGGACGTACGGGCGTATTTT | CASSSDVRAYF
TRBJ1-5 | . | . | TRBV28 | TGTGCCAGCAGTTTAGAGGAGTTCTTCCGATATAGCAATCAGCCCCAGCATTTT | CASSLEEFFRYSNQPQHF
TRBJ2-7 | . | . | TRBV28 | TGTGCCAGCAGTTCAAGTACCTACGAGCAGTACTTC | CASSSSTYEQYF
TRBJ2-7 | TRBD1 | . | TRBV28 | TGTGCCAGCAGTTTCATGGACAGGGGCTACGAGCAGTACTTC | CASSFMDRGYEQYF
TRBJ2-1 | TRBD2 | . | TRBV19 | TGTGCCAGTAGTACGCGACTAGCGGTCAGATCCTACAATGAGCAGTTCTTC | CASSTRLAVRSYNEQFF
TRBJ2-6 | . | . | TRBV11-1 | TGTGCCAGCAGCTTCCGCTCTGGGGCCAACGTCCTGACTTTC | CASSFRSGANVLTF
TRBJ2-3 | TRBD2 | . | TRBV15 | TGTGCCACCAGCAGCGACGTCCTCGACGCTCGGCAGTTACTGGCGGGGGACACAGATACGCAGTATTTT | CATSSDVLDARQLLAGDTDTQYF
TRBJ2-3 | . | . | TRBV27 | TGTGCCAGCAGTTTACTATCGGGCCGCGGAGATACGCAGTATTTT | CASSLLSGRGDTQYF
TRBJ2-3 | . | . | TRBV9 | TGTGCCAGCAGCTCAGAAGGAACTTCTAGCACAGATACGCAGTATTTT | CASSSEGTSSTDTQYF
TRBJ1-3 | . | . | TRBV19 | TGTGCCAGTAGTGGAGCCACCGGGCCTCTGGGTGGAAACACCATATATTTT | CASSGATGPLGGNTIYF
TRBJ1-6 | . | . | TRBV7-9 | TGTGCCAGCAGCTTAGCACAGGGTGACTCACCCCTCCACTTT | CASSLAQGDSPLHF
TRBJ2-1 | TRBD2 | . | TRBV15 | TGTGCCACCAGCAGACAGGGACTAGCGGGAGCGGGGAATGAGCAGTTCTTC | CATSRQGLAGAGNEQFF
TRBJ2-7 | . | . | TRBV18 | TGTGCCAGCTCACTGATGCCGGGACACCGCTCCTACGAGCAGTACTTC | CASSLMPGHRSYEQYF
TRBJ2-3 | TRBD2 | few | TRBV24-1 | TGTGCCACCAGTGTGAGTCTAGCGGGCACAGATACGCAGTATTTT | CATSVSLAGTDTQYF
TRBJ2-7 | TRBD1 | few | TRBV10-3 | TGTGCCACGTCGGGACAGGAGACCTACGAGCAGTACTTC | CATSGQETYEQYF
TRBJ2-3 | . | . | TRBV7-3 | TGTGCCAGCAGCTTAGGCTTCAGAGATACGCAGTATTTT | CASSLGFRDTQYF
TRBJ2-7 | TRBD1 | . | TRBV24-1 | TGTGCCACCAGTGATTTAACAGGGGGCTACGAGCAGTACTTC | CATSDLTGGYEQYF
TRBJ2-1 | . | . | TRBV30 | TGTGCCCACAGCCGGCCCGGGTTGGCCAATGAGCAGTTCTTC | CAHSRPGLANEQFF
TRBJ2-7 | . | . | TRBV28 | TGTGCCAGCAGTCCCTATGGGTGGTCCGGGACGCGGATCGCCTACGAGCAGTACTTC | CASSPYGWSGTRIAYEQYF
TRBJ1-1 | . | . | TRBV28 | TGTGCCAGCACCTCCCTGATGGGGGACACTGAAGCTTTCTTT | CASTSLMGDTEAFF
TRBJ2-2 | . | . | TRBV29-1 | TGCAGCGTTGAACCCTCCCAGGGGAACACCGGGGAGCTGTTTTTT | CSVEPSQGNTGELFF
TRBJ2-7 | TRBD1 | . | TRBV6-5 | TGTGCCAGCAGCGTTACAGGGGCCTTCTACGAGCAGTACTTC | CASSVTGAFYEQYF
TRBJ2-1 | TRBD2 | . | TRBV28 | TGTGCCAGCAGAACCTTAGCGGGAGACTCCTACAATGAGCAGTTCTTC | CASRTLAGDSYNEQFF
TRBJ1-2 | . | . | TRBV7-2 | TGTGCCAGCAGCCCTCTGGCAGGAGGGTCCTATGGCTACACCTTC | CASSPLAGGSYGYTF
TRBJ1-2 | . | . | TRBV7-8 | TGTGCCAGCAGCTTAGGACAGTCCTATGGCTACACCTTC | CASSLGQSYGYTF
TRBJ1-1 | . | . | TRBV4-3 | TGCGCCAGCAGCCGGGCGGGGAACACTGAAGCTTTCTTT | CASSRAGNTEAFF
TRBJ2-1 | . | once | TRBV4-2 | TGTGCCAGCAGCCAAGAACTTACTAGCTCCTACAATGAGCAGTTCTTC | CASSQELTSSYNEQFF
TRBJ1-1 | . | . | TRBV7-9 | TGTGCCAGCAGCTTAGTCCCGGGGCACACTGAAGCTTTCTTT | CASSLVPGHTEAFF
TRBJ2-7 | TRBD1 | . | TRBV3-1/TRBV3-2 | TGTGCCAGCAGCCCAAGGGACAGGGGGGGGGTCGAGCAGTACTTC | CASSPRDRGGVEQYF
TRBJ2-5 | . | . | TRBV6-2/TRBV6-3 | TGTGCCAGCAGTAAGCGGAGCCGCCAAGAGACCCAGTACTTC | CASSKRSRQETQYF